The next 31 T cell receptor beta chains were all read from a single sample in a study of shared clonotypes between healthy human individuals. Method: immunoSEQ multiplex PCR; TCRdb's copy keeps in-frame clones and lacks some. The sample carries approximately 2,000,000 clones, around 93% recorded once. The sequenced material came from naive CD4+ T cells from PBMCs. Subset in this sample: CD45RA+ positively selected. The receptors come from a man aged 18 to 29 in good health. Some clones in this sample may be carry-over from other donors' samples.

The chain is built from TRBV19 and TRBJ1-2, with D possibly being TRBD1 (6 bases). The CDR3 totals 14 residues. Trimming left V 8 bases short and J 4 bases short, with 17 bases between. The germline V gene has CDR1 LNHDA and CDR2 SQIVND (reference sequence). This chain's CDR3 is CASGIGQILYGYTF. CDR3 coding DNA: TGTGCCAGTGGGATCGGACAGATTCTCTATGGCTACACCTTC.

The chain couples TRBV28 to TRBJ1-3; D is unresolved. Trimming cost V 6 bases and J 0 bases, with 12 bases left between them. Germline CDR1 and CDR2: MDHEN and SYDVKM. This CDR3 is built from 15 residues. The CDR3 sequence is CASRSTERSGNTIYF. CDR3 DNA: TGTGCCAGCAGAAGCACAGAACGCTCTGGAAACACCATATATTTT.

V usage is TRBV6-1 and J usage is TRBJ1-2; D unresolved. The germline V and J ends were trimmed by 10 bases and 5 bases, with 14 bases remaining between them. The CDR3 has 12 residues. Germline CDR1 MNHNS, CDR2 SASEGT. CDR3 amino acids: CATKPGQYGYTF. For the CDR3, the DNA is TGTGCCACAAAACCGGGCCAATATGGCTACACCTTC.

The gene calls are TRBV2 and TRBJ2-3; possible D gene TRBD1, 6 bases. Germline V CDR1 and CDR2: SNHLY, FYNNEI. Trimming removed 5 bases from V and 3 bases from J, with 15 bases in between. The CDR3 totals 15 residues. CDR3 bases: TGTGCCAGCAGTTCCCAGACAGGTCGGACAGATACGCAGTATTTT. Its protein product is CASSSQTGRTDTQYF.

The chain has TRBV6-6 and TRBJ1-2; TRBD1 might be the D (5 bases). The CDR3 has 15 amino acids. The V gene lost 0 bases and the J gene lost 4 bases, with 12 bases spanning the gap. CDR1 is MNHNY and CDR2 is SVGAGI in the germline V gene (reference sequence). CDR3 nucleotide sequence: TGTGCCAGCAGTTACTCGGGCAGGGAGAGCTATGGCTACACCTTC. This sequence encodes CASSYSGRESYGYTF.

Details on this clone: At one end, the junction sequence differs from germline, possibly due to a read error. The rearrangement uses TRBV28 and TRBJ1-5, with TRBD1 identical over 7 bases. The germline gives CDR1 MDHEN, CDR2 SYDVKM. The CDR3 is 12 residues long. This CDR3 is CASSSPGQAGWF. The CDR3 DNA reads TGTGCCAGCAGTTCCCCCGGACAGGCGGGGTGGTTT.

DNA for the CDR3: TGTGCCAGCAGTTTGGGACAGGGGAGGATAACTAATGAAAAACTGTTTTTT. Amino acids: CASSLGQGRITNEKLFF. V and J are TRBV27 and TRBJ1-4; 10 bases match TRBD1. The CDR3 is 17 amino acids. J was trimmed by 1 base and V by 3 bases; bases with no gene match: 5. From germline, CDR1 is MNHEY and CDR2 SMNVEV (reference sequence).

The chain recombines TRBV11-2 with TRBJ1-2, with D perhaps matching TRBD1 (6 bases). The germline V gene has CDR1 SGHAT and CDR2 FQNNGV. This CDR3 region has 14 residues. Trimming cost V 7 bases and J 4 bases, with 16 bases left between them. The CDR3 is CASKPSQGAYGYTF. The CDR3 DNA sequence: TGTGCCAGCAAGCCCTCACAGGGAGCCTATGGCTACACCTTC.

This chain uses TRBV5-1 with TRBJ2-6; D is possibly TRBD1 (5 bases). V shed 0 bases and J shed 0 bases, with 10 bases lying between them. The CDR3 is made up of 17 amino acids. Germline CDR1 reads SGHRS; CDR2 reads YFSETQ. CDR3 sequence reads: CASSLASTVSGANVLTF. In nucleotides, the CDR3 is TGCGCCAGCAGCTTGGCGTCGACAGTCTCTGGGGCCAACGTCCTGACTTTC.

The sample holds one count of this clone. The genes are TRBV10-3 and TRBJ1-2; D may be TRBD1 (6 bases). V lost 6 bases, J lost 6 bases, and 11 bases lay in between. The CDR3 has 12 amino acids. From germline, CDR1 is ENHRY and CDR2 SYGVKD. CDR3 DNA sequence: TGTGCCATCAGGTCAGGGGATGATGGCTACACCTTC. Translating gives CAIRSGDDGYTF.

The chain joins TRBV4-1 to TRBJ2-7; 8 bases fit TRBD2. Germline CDR1 and CDR2: MGHRA and YSYEKL. Losses at the gene ends were 0 bases for V and 1 base for J; bases not matched to a gene: 5. This CDR3 region has 16 residues. The CDR3 loop is CASSQDPRGVSYEQYF. Here the CDR3 DNA reads TGCGCCAGCAGCCAAGATCCGCGGGGGGTGTCCTACGAGCAGTACTTC.

V is TRBV10-1 and J is TRBJ2-5; TRBD2 agrees at 8 bases. V lost 11 bases and J lost 2; bases outside the gene matches: 10. The CDR3 covers 14 residues. Germline CDR1 is WNHNN and CDR2 is SYGVQD (reference sequence). The DNA of the CDR3 is TGCGCCGGCGGTAGCGGGACGACGCAAGAGACCCAGTACTTC. Translation gives CAGGSGTTQETQYF.

The rearrangement uses TRBV11-1 and TRBJ1-1, with D unclear. Germline V gives CDR1 SGHAT, CDR2 FQDESV (reference sequence). Trimming stripped 6 bases from V and 4 bases from J, with 12 bases between. The CDR3 loop spans 13 amino acids. The CDR3 reads CASSRARGTEAFF. The CDR3 DNA follows: TGTGCCAGCAGTCGCGCCAGAGGCACTGAAGCTTTCTTT. Looking up the rest from reference TRBV11-1 and TRBJ1-1 gives the full variable domain: EAEVAQSPRYKITEKSQAVAFWCDPISGHATLYWYRQILGQGPELLVQFQDESVVDDSQLPKDRFSAERLKGVDSTLKIQPAELGDSAMYLCASSRARGTEAFFGQGTRLTVV.

This clone was observed a handful of times. The genes are TRBV7-9 and TRBJ1-2, with a possible D match to TRBD1 (5 bases). The CDR3 is 14 amino acids. The germline gives CDR1 SEHNR, CDR2 FQNEAQ (reference sequence). The ends were cut back, 0 bases at V and 8 bases at J, with 13 bases in the middle. CDR3 DNA sequence: TGTGCCAGCAGCTTAGCTGAGGGGATGAGCGGCTACACCTTC. This translates into CASSLAEGMSGYTF.

The rearrangement uses TRBV7-8 and TRBJ1-1; D may be TRBD1 (6 bases). V shed 5 bases and J shed 5 bases, with 15 bases lying between them. The CDR3 length is 14 residues. Germline-derived CDR1 and CDR2 are SGHVS and FQNEAQ. CDR3 bases: TGTGCCAGCAGCCCAGACACAGGGCGGACTGAAGCTTTCTTT. Its translation is CASSPDTGRTEAFF.

This clone was counted only a few times. The rearrangement links TRBV5-1 to TRBJ2-2; TRBD2 matches at 7 bases. This CDR3 comprises 16 residues. After removal of 1 base from V and 0 bases from J, the junction contained 3 bases not matched to a gene. Germline values: CDR1 SGHRS, CDR2 YFSETQ. The CDR3 coding sequence is TGCGCCAGCAGCTTGCGGCTAGCGGCGAACACCGGGGAGCTGTTTTTT. Its translation: CASSLRLAANTGELFF.

V usage is TRBV29-1 and J usage is TRBJ2-7; no firm D call. This CDR3 has 11 amino acids. The V gene's germline CDR1 is SQVTM and CDR2 ANQGSEA. The CDR3 loop is CTTAWGGEQYF. Here the CDR3 DNA reads TGCACTACCGCCTGGGGTGGCGAGCAGTACTTC.

This clone was picked up one time. V gene TRBV29-1 combines with J gene TRBJ2-7; TRBD1 matches at 8 bases. After removal of 4 bases from V and 7 bases from J, the junction contained 6 bases not matched to a gene. The germline V gene encodes CDR1 SQVTM and CDR2 ANQGSEA. This CDR3 region has 12 residues. DNA for the CDR3: TGCAGCGTTGTGGGACAGGTGGGGGAGCAGTACTTC. Protein sequence: CSVVGQVGEQYF.

V and J are TRBV30 and TRBJ2-3; 8 positions match TRBD1. J gave up 1 base and V 3 bases, and 0 bases lay outside the gene matches. This CDR3 region has 13 residues. Per germline, CDR1 GTSNPN and CDR2 SVGIG (reference sequence). Here the CDR3 DNA reads TGTGCCTGGAGGACAGGGGGCACAGATACGCAGTATTTT. It codes for CAWRTGGTDTQYF.

This chain joins TRBV19 and TRBJ2-7; 7 positions match TRBD2. Germline-derived CDR1 and CDR2 are LNHDA and SQIVND (reference sequence). The V gene end was trimmed by 8 bases and the J gene end by 2 bases; junction bases not matched to a gene: 12. This CDR3 contains 15 residues. CDR3 coding DNA: TGTGCCAGTTCCGCTGTAACGGGAGGCCCCTACGAGCAGTACTTC. This translates into CASSAVTGGPYEQYF.

The rearrangement links TRBV5-4 to TRBJ1-5, with a possible D match to TRBD1 (5 bases). CDR1 and CDR2 from the germline V gene are SGHNT and YYREEE (reference sequence). This CDR3 is 15 amino acids long. Trimming pared 3 bases from V and 5 bases from J, leaving 15 bases between. CDR3 in amino acids: CASSSGGNGDQPQHF. In DNA, the CDR3 is TGTGCCAGCAGCTCCGGGGGGAATGGGGATCAGCCCCAGCATTTT.

The gene calls are TRBV4-3 and TRBJ2-5; no firm D call. Per germline, CDR1 LGHNA and CDR2 YSLEER. V was cut by 0 bases and J by 1 base, with 6 bases left in between. The CDR3 has 14 amino acids. CDR3 amino acids: CASSQDWLQETQYF. CDR3 DNA sequence: TGCGCCAGCAGCCAAGATTGGCTCCAAGAGACCCAGTACTTC.

The V call is TRBV29-1, the J call TRBJ2-7; D is unclear. The CDR3 runs 12 residues. With 7 bases removed from V and 2 bases from J, the gap between germline ends came to 12 bases. CDR1 and CDR2 (germline): SQVTM, ANQGSEA. This CDR3 is CSARGSPYEQYF. The CDR3 DNA is TGCAGCGCCCGTGGGTCCCCCTACGAGCAGTACTTC.

The V gene is TRBV18, the J gene TRBJ1-3, with D unclear. V was trimmed by 2 bases and J by 0 bases, leaving 11 bases between them. Per germline, CDR1 KGHSH and CDR2 LQKENI. The CDR3 has 16 amino acids. CDR3: CASSPSSGSSGNTIYF. The DNA of the CDR3 is TGTGCCAGCTCACCATCGTCGGGGAGCTCTGGAAACACCATATATTTT.

This clone was detected only a few times. The rearrangement links TRBV4-1 to TRBJ1-5; the D is unclear. V lost 0 bases and J lost 5, with 8 bases in between. The CDR3 runs to 14 residues. Per the germline V gene, CDR1 is MGHRA and CDR2 is YSYEKL. CDR3 sequence reads: CASSQDRGYQPQHF. The CDR3 region has the DNA TGCGCCAGCAGCCAAGATCGGGGATATCAGCCCCAGCATTTT.

This clone was recorded once. The rearrangement links TRBV4-3 to TRBJ2-2; D ambiguous. The CDR3 loop spans 15 amino acids. CDR1 and CDR2 from the germline V gene are LGHNA and YSLEER. Trimming left V 0 bases short and J 4 bases short, with 9 bases between. Here the CDR3 DNA reads TGCGCCAGCAGCCAAGATGTGACCGGCACCGGGGAGCTGTTTTTT. Translating gives CASSQDVTGTGELFF.

J is TRBJ1-2 and V is TRBV30, with 11 bases identical to TRBD1. J was trimmed by 5 bases and V by 4 bases; bases with no gene match: 6. This CDR3 is built from 14 residues. CDR1 is GTSNPN and CDR2 is SVGIG in the germline V gene (reference sequence). The CDR3 spells CAWIGQGAGYGYTF. The CDR3 DNA follows: TGTGCCTGGATCGGACAGGGGGCAGGTTATGGCTACACCTTC.

This chain connects TRBV11-3 to TRBJ2-3; 9 bases match TRBD2. J gave up 2 bases and V 1 base, and 1 base lay outside the gene matches. Germline values: CDR1 SGHNT, CDR2 YENEEA. CDR3 length equals 15 residues. The CDR3: CASSLVAGVTDTQYF. The CDR3 DNA is TGTGCCAGCAGCTTAGTAGCGGGGGTCACAGATACGCAGTATTTT.

The J gene is TRBJ2-1, the V gene TRBV28, with TRBD1 identical over 7 bases. V was clipped by 1 base and J by 7 bases; unmatched bases: 10. The germline V gene has CDR1 MDHEN and CDR2 SYDVKM. This CDR3 has 16 residues. This CDR3 is CASSLLGQELVNEQFF. CDR3 nucleotide sequence: TGTGCCAGCAGTTTATTAGGACAGGAGCTAGTAAATGAGCAGTTCTTC.

V is TRBV6-1 and J is TRBJ2-5; D possibly corresponds to TRBD1 (5 bases). Trimming stripped 6 bases from V and 1 base from J, with 9 bases between. Germline V gene data show CDR1 as MNHNS and CDR2 as SASEGT. This CDR3 is 13 amino acids long. The CDR3 bases are TGTGCCAGCAGCTCAGGGCCCCAAGAGACCCAGTACTTC. It encodes CASSSGPQETQYF.

CDR3 region: CASSSGLAGGPPGELFF. The CDR3 coding sequence is TGTGCCAGCAGCTCTGGACTAGCGGGAGGGCCCCCCGGGGAGCTGTTTTTT. The chain is built from TRBV7-2 and TRBJ2-2; the match to TRBD2 covers 15 bases. Germline loops: CDR1 SGHTA, CDR2 FQGNSA. This CDR3 spans 17 amino acids. Trimming cost V 4 bases and J 6 bases; bases outside gene matches: 6.